This T cell receptor (beta chain) was obtained from a study of shared clonotypes between healthy human individuals. Study-wide findings and caveats: Collection of samples was limited to blood; tissue repertoires likely differ. Since donors were few, the genetic and exposure-history diversity represented was limited.

The data were produced by immunoSEQ multiplex PCR, yet TCRdb's version contains in-frame clones alone and is incomplete. Altogether about 1,500,000 clones are present, roughly 96% being singletons, with the ten largest covering roughly 1.2%. The V and J ends lost 5 bases and 2 bases, in that order; junction bases with no gene match: 6. The CDR3 has 15 amino acids. Germline-derived CDR1 and CDR2 are SEHNR and FQNEAQ (reference sequence). Details on this clone: The antigen is undetermined.

Specimen: naive CD4+ T cells sorted from blood. Stated subset: CD45RA+ positively selected. This receptor was identified in a man aged 25 to 40 in good health. The chain is built from TRBV7-9 and TRBJ2-7, with 10 bases matching TRBD2. CDR3 in DNA: TGTGCCAGCAGCGACCTAGCGGGAGCCGCCTACGAGCAGTACTTC. Amino acid sequence: CASSDLAGAAYEQYF.